This T cell receptor (beta chain) was captured by sequencing in a study of Ad26.COV2.S vaccination and SARS-CoV-2 variants. This CDR3 is built from 15 residues. V was pared by 1 base and J by 4 bases, with 13 bases between. CDR1 is LNHNV, CDR2 YYDKDF, per germline (reference sequence). The protocol was immunoSEQ multiplex PCR, while the TCRdb copy is restricted to in-frame clones and leaves out a portion. Among around 450,000 clones, 70% to 90% were seen once, and the ten largest hold 3.6%. This sample's treatment: some 19 received Ad26.COV2.S at low or high dose, single or two shots; about 5 received placebo; per-sample allocation not given. Samples were taken on day 63 after the first vaccine or placebo injection.

The TCR comes from a person aged 18 to 65 who received the Ad26.COV2.S COVID-19 vaccine or a placebo. The rearrangement uses TRBV15 and TRBJ1-2, with no clear D. The specimen comprised peripheral blood, sampled in a trial of Ad26.COV2.S vaccine versus placebo. The CDR3 coding sequence is TGTGCCACCAGCAGAGGAGAGGGCCCGGCCTATGGCTACACCTTC. The encoded protein is CATSRGEGPAYGYTF. Using reference TRBV15 and TRBJ1-2 for the parts outside the CDR3, the full variable domain is DAMVIQNPRYQVTQFGKPVTLSCSQTLNHNVMYWYQQKSSQAPKLLFHYYDKDFNNEADTPDNFQSRRPNTSFCFLDIRSPGLGDTAMYLCATSRGEGPAYGYTFGSGTRLTVV.